Below are 27 T cell receptor beta chains sequenced from a single sample in a study of T cells in Graves' hyperthyroidism and ophthalmopathy. Amplification yielded TCR beta CDR3 regions, with RNA transcripts as the source. Carried out on the TCR CDR3, a first-round RT-PCR used the HTBI primer set. A single record per CDR3 protein comes from TCRdb applying MiXCR to the multiplex PCR reads. Of about half a million distinct CDR3 sequences listed, approximately 24% are singletons. Specimen: blood. These receptors were collected from a woman aged 25 to 45 with Graves' ophthalmopathy.

This clonotype has just a few counts. This chain joins TRBV12-3 or TRBV12-4 and TRBJ1-2; weak D call: TRBD1 (5 bases). V was pared by 3 bases and J by 4 bases, with 12 bases between. The CDR3 is 14 amino acids. CDR3 sequence: CASSFSTDLYGYTF. The CDR3 nucleotides read TGTGCCAGCAGTTTCTCGACAGACCTCTATGGCTACACCTTC.

Ten or more counts support this clonotype. The chain links TRBV7-9 to TRBJ1-1; 7 bases line up with TRBD1. The CDR3 totals 14 residues. Germline CDR1 is SEHNR and CDR2 is FQNEAQ (reference sequence). With V trimmed by 0 bases and J by 7 bases, 5 bases remained unmatched. Here the CDR3 reads CASSLAHRDSEAFF. The CDR3 DNA reads TGTGCCAGCAGCTTAGCTCACCGGGACAGTGAAGCTTTCTTT.

V gene TRBV2 combines with J gene TRBJ2-5, with D possibly matching TRBD2 (6 bases). The CDR3 runs to 15 residues. Germline V gives CDR1 SNHLY, CDR2 FYNNEI. Between the trimmed V and J ends, which lost 1 base and 5 bases, there was a span of 14 bases. CDR3 nucleotides: TGTGCCAGCAGTGAAGGCGGGGCCGTTGGGGAGACCCAGTACTTC. Residues: CASSEGGAVGETQYF.

This chain joins TRBV20-1 and TRBJ1-5; 7 nucleotides match TRBD1. The V and J ends lost 5 bases and 8 bases, in that order; junction bases with no gene match: 12. Germline CDR1 DFQATT, CDR2 SNEGSKA (reference sequence). CDR3 size: 14 residues. CDR3 nucleotides: TGCAGTGCTTCCCGGGACAGCACTATGGAGCCCCAGCATTTT. Encoded protein: CSASRDSTMEPQHF.

This clonotype was picked up many times. The V gene is TRBV5-1, the J gene TRBJ2-7; either TRBD1 or TRBD2 may supply D (5 bases each). This CDR3 has 16 residues. Trimming took 3 bases from V and 4 from J, leaving 20 bases between them. CDR1 and CDR2 (germline): SGHRS, YFSETQ. The CDR3 loop reads CASSSASGTVPYEQYF. The CDR3 DNA reads TGCGCCAGCAGCTCGGCCTCCGGGACCGTACCGTACGAGCAGTACTTC.

Here the CDR3 reads CASSVSGDHYEQYF. The DNA for the CDR3 is TGTGCCAGCAGCGTGTCAGGAGACCACTACGAGCAGTACTTC. This chain links TRBV9 with TRBJ2-7, with D uncertain. V lost 2 bases and J 3 bases, leaving 12 bases between the germline ends. The CDR3 loop spans 14 amino acids. Germline CDR1 is SGDLS and CDR2 is YYNGEE.

The chain couples TRBV19 to TRBJ1-2; 7 bases are a match to TRBD1. CDR3 length equals 14 residues. The V segment lost 6 bases and the J segment 4 bases; nucleotides outside the gene matches: 8. The V gene's germline CDR1 is LNHDA and CDR2 SQIVND (reference sequence). This CDR3 is CASSPDRAAYGYTF. The CDR3 coding sequence is TGTGCCAGTAGCCCTGACAGGGCGGCCTATGGCTACACCTTC.

The rearrangement uses TRBV20-1 and TRBJ1-1; TRBD1 might be the D (6 bases). Germline-derived CDR1 and CDR2 are DFQATT and SNEGSKA (reference sequence). This CDR3 contains 15 residues. Trimming left V 6 bases short and J 1 base short, with 18 bases between. For the CDR3, the DNA is TGCAGTGCACTACCCCTGGGGGCCCCGAACACTGAAGCTTTCTTT. Residues: CSALPLGAPNTEAFF.

This clonotype was counted at least ten times. Because it lacks the conserved phenylalanine or tryptophan at the end, this CDR3 is likely a read error. The chain uses TRBV19 and TRBJ1-1; no definite D call. Per the germline V gene, CDR1 is LNHDA and CDR2 is SQIVND (reference sequence). V lost 4 bases to trimming and J lost 6 bases, with 9 bases between them. This CDR3 comprises 12 residues. The CDR3 region is CASSKAGAEAFL. The CDR3, as DNA: TGTGCCAGTAGTAAGGCTGGCGCTGAAGCTTTCCTT.

Remarks on this clonotype: Since the CDR3 does not end with the conserved phenylalanine or tryptophan, this likely comes from a read error. The rearrangement joins TRBV11-2 to TRBJ2-7; 10 positions agree with TRBD2. The CDR3 is made up of 19 amino acids. The germline V gene has CDR1 SGHAT and CDR2 FQNNGV. V lost 2 bases, J lost 1 base, and 14 bases stayed unmatched. In DNA, the CDR3 is TGTGCCAGCAGCTTATGGCTCCGGGGGGCTAGCGGGGGATCCTACGAGCAGTACCTC. This sequence encodes CASSLWLRGASGGSYEQYL.

This clonotype was detected a few times. This CDR3 is missing its conserved last phenylalanine or tryptophan, likely due to a read error. The chain employs TRBV7-8 and TRBJ2-2, with D hard to call. CDR1 SGHVS and CDR2 FQNEAQ come from the germline V gene. The CDR3 extends over 13 amino acids. CDR3 sequence: CASGLIRSGELFV. CDR3 coding DNA: TGTGCCAGCGGCTTAATACGGTCCGGGGAGCTGTTTGTT.

Ten or more counts support this clonotype. The chain is built from TRBV12-5 and TRBJ1-2; 8 bases line up with TRBD1. The CDR3 extends over 17 amino acids. Per the germline V gene, CDR1 is LGHNT and CDR2 is FRNRAP. V lost 2 bases, J lost 0 bases, and 8 bases stayed unmatched. The CDR3 DNA is TGTGCTAGTGGTTTGATGGACAGGGCGCTCCCTAACTATGGCTACACCTTC. Its protein product is CASGLMDRALPNYGYTF. The entire variable domain, with the rest obtained from reference TRBV12-5 and TRBJ1-2, is as follows: DARVTQTPRHKVTEMGQEVTMRCQPILGHNTVFWYRQTMMQGLELLAYFRNRAPLDDSGMPKDRFSAEMPDATLATLKIQPSEPRDSAVYFCASGLMDRALPNYGYTFGSGTRLTVV.

J is TRBJ2-2 and V is TRBV4-1, with 9 positions matching TRBD1. V was clipped by 5 bases and J by 7 bases; unmatched bases: 11. CDR1 is MGHRA and CDR2 is YSYEKL in the germline V gene. The CDR3 sequence is 16 residues long. The DNA for the CDR3 is TGCGCCAGCAGCACCCGAACAGGGGGCGGAATCGGGGAGCTGTTTTTT. It codes for CASSTRTGGGIGELFF.

This clonotype occurred a few times. The chain combines TRBV4-1 with TRBJ2-5; D perhaps matches TRBD2 (5 bases). The germline V and J ends were trimmed by 4 bases and 3 bases, with 15 bases remaining between them. Germline V gene sequence: CDR1 MGHRA, CDR2 YSYEKL. The CDR3 length is 15 residues. CDR3 amino acids: CASSPRRIAEETQYF. The CDR3 DNA sequence: TGCGCCAGCAGCCCTAGGAGGATTGCCGAAGAGACCCAGTACTTC.

This clonotype has a count of ten or more. The chain recombines TRBV27 with TRBJ1-2; possibly TRBD1 for D (5 bases). Looked up from germline, CDR1 is MNHEY and CDR2 is SMNVEV (reference sequence). This CDR3 has 15 residues. With 3 bases removed from V and 3 bases from J, the gap between germline ends came to 14 bases. The CDR3: CASSLLGGDYYGYTF. The CDR3 DNA reads TGTGCCAGCAGTTTGTTGGGGGGAGACTACTATGGCTACACCTTC.

This clonotype turned up a few times. V is TRBV12-5 and J is TRBJ2-2; no reliable D call. Germline loops: CDR1 LGHNT, CDR2 FRNRAP. The CDR3 is 16 amino acids. Deletions cut 0 bases from V and 0 bases from J, with 8 bases between. CDR3 loop: CASGLVLDANTGELFF. The CDR3 nucleotides read TGTGCTAGTGGTTTGGTACTCGACGCGAACACCGGGGAGCTGTTTTTT.

The table lists this clonotype with a few counts. V gene TRBV5-1 combines with J gene TRBJ2-7, with TRBD1 matching over 9 bases. V shed 2 bases, J shed 2 bases, and the junction held 8 bases outside the gene matches. This CDR3 contains 16 residues. Germline values: CDR1 SGHRS, CDR2 YFSETQ. The CDR3 DNA reads as TGCGCCAGCAGCTTCGGGACAGGGCGGAGGACCTACGAGCAGTACTTC. This gives the protein CASSFGTGRRTYEQYF.

This clonotype was seen repeatedly, ten times or more. The chain recombines TRBV19 with TRBJ1-5; D may be TRBD1 (5 bases). Germline V gene data show CDR1 as LNHDA and CDR2 as SQIVND (reference sequence). V gave up 3 bases and J gave up 5 bases, with 8 bases separating them. This CDR3 has 13 residues. The CDR3 spells CASSIGTDQPQHF. DNA of the CDR3: TGTGCCAGTAGTATTGGGACGGATCAGCCCCAGCATTTT.

This clonotype was recorded once. This rearrangement joins TRBV6-2 or TRBV6-3 to TRBJ2-5, with D perhaps matching TRBD2 (5 bases). Germline CDR1 is MNHEY and CDR2 is SVGEGT. V lost 7 bases and J lost 5, with 17 bases in between. This CDR3 has 14 amino acids. CDR3 region: CASTHLGVGETQYF. The CDR3 nucleotides read TGTGCCAGCACCCACCTGGGAGTCGGCGAGACCCAGTACTTC.

In its sample, this clonotype was seen many times. V usage is TRBV20-1 and J usage is TRBJ2-7; tentative D call: TRBD2 (6 bases). V shed 5 bases and J shed 3 bases, with 14 bases lying between them. CDR1 is DFQATT, CDR2 SNEGSKA, per germline (reference sequence). The CDR3 totals 13 residues. The CDR3 coding sequence is TGCAGTGCTCGACCTCGGGGGAACTACGAGCAGTACTTC. This sequence encodes CSARPRGNYEQYF.

This clonotype was picked up a small number of times. V usage is TRBV19 and J usage is TRBJ2-2; D remains unclear. The ends were cut back, 3 bases at V and 3 bases at J, with 8 bases in the middle. Germline V gene lookup returns CDR1 LNHDA and CDR2 SQIVND (reference sequence). This CDR3 has 14 residues. As DNA, the CDR3 is TGTGCCAGTAGTATGTCACAGTACACCGGGGAGCTGTTTTTT. It is translated as CASSMSQYTGELFF.

This clonotype was seen repeatedly, ten times or more. This chain joins TRBV15 and TRBJ2-5; D possibly matches TRBD1 or TRBD2 (6 bases each). This CDR3 is 16 amino acids long. Trimming shortened V by 1 base and J by 7 bases, and 19 bases separated the two germline ends. CDR1 is LNHNV, CDR2 YYDKDF, per germline (reference sequence). The CDR3 region has the DNA TGTGCCACCAGCAGAGGCGGGACAACCCGCGATGGGACCCAGTACTTC. Translated: CATSRGGTTRDGTQYF.

In its sample, this clonotype was seen many times. The gene calls are TRBV7-2 and TRBJ1-2; D may be TRBD1 (6 bases). Trimming removed 5 bases at V and 6 bases at J, with 16 bases between. There are 14 residues in the CDR3. Germline V gene lookup returns CDR1 SGHTA and CDR2 FQGNSA. The CDR3: CASSRDRSPHGYTF. The CDR3 DNA sequence: TGTGCCAGCAGCCGAGACAGGTCCCCTCATGGCTACACCTTC.

In its sample, this clonotype was seen many times. This chain links TRBV10-3 with TRBJ2-7; 9 bases match TRBD2. This CDR3 has 14 residues. Germline V CDR1 and CDR2: ENHRY, SYGVKD. Trimming cost V 2 bases and J 2 bases; bases outside gene matches: 1. The CDR3 loop is CAISELAGPYEQYF. CDR3 in DNA: TGTGCCATCAGTGAGCTAGCGGGGCCCTACGAGCAGTACTTC.

V is TRBV29-1 and J is TRBJ1-1; D ambiguous. Trimming shortened V by 4 bases and J by 3 bases, and 12 bases separated the two germline ends. The CDR3 runs 13 residues. Germline-derived CDR1 and CDR2 are SQVTM and ANQGSEA. The CDR3 DNA reads TGCAGCGTTGGGGTTGACTGGGACACTGAAGCTTTCTTT. Translating it yields CSVGVDWDTEAFF.

As to this clonotype: Relative to the germline gene, one junction end is altered; a read error may explain this. The rearrangement joins TRBV20-1 to TRBJ2-5; the D gene is possibly TRBD2 (6 bases). Per germline, CDR1 DFQATT and CDR2 SNEGSKA (reference sequence). The CDR3 totals 15 residues. CDR3 DNA sequence: TGCAGTGCTAGAGATCAGGAGGGAGTAAGGGAGACCCAGCACTTC. It translates to CSARDQEGVRETQHF.

The rearrangement uses TRBV24-1 and TRBJ2-2; D remains unclear. V lost 8 bases, J lost 5 bases, and 11 bases lay in between. Looked up from germline, CDR1 is KGHDR and CDR2 is SFDVKD. The CDR3 sequence is 13 residues long. The CDR3 loop is CATKSVETGELFF. The CDR3 DNA reads as TGTGCCACCAAATCGGTAGAAACCGGGGAGCTGTTTTTT.